This TCR beta chain was sequenced for a study of blood T cell repertoires in COVID-19 (dated by TCRdb to 2018 to 2021). Describing the broader study: The collaborator samples originated in the United States, Italy and Spain and spanned the acute and convalescent phases of COVID-19. The prospective study material was composed of cDNA or gDNA derived from T cells, B-cell-depleted T cells, or PBMCs. Deeply sampled blood TCRbeta repertoires from subjects exposed to, actively infected with, or recovered from COVID-19 were included in the dataset. Where available, HLA class I and class II types were taken from metadata supplied by the sample provider and were not determined by assay-based typing. The repertoires were released in a freely available public database meant as a resource for research on the immune response to SARS-CoV-2. The samples were drawn from two sources: the first 160 participants of the ongoing ImmuneRACE study, and 1,254 subjects contributed by 6 global collaborators. Sample metadata almost always included a de-identified subject ID, COVID-19 status, age in years and sex. Broad study findings and their caveats: The amount of clinical and demographic metadata varied by source and participant and was provided uncurated.

CDR1 and CDR2 (LNHDA, SQIVND) derive from the germline V gene (reference sequence). The CDR3 has 14 amino acids, counting the end cysteine and phenylalanine. The retained sequence is limited to the CDR3, 42 bases, with the frame set at the first base. V is clipped by 5 bases and J by 7 bases, and the sequence between their germline boundaries is 14 bases long. The immunoSEQ Assay, a bias-controlled multiplex PCR, was used to amplify TCRbeta CDR3 regions from genomic DNA. For the original study's pipeline: The number of nucleated cells in each sample was estimated by amplification of reference gene primers within the assay. Sequence reads were collapsed and filtered to measure the absolute abundance of every unique TCRbeta CDR3 rearrangement. For each sample, productive Simpson clonality was calculated by taking the square root of Simpson's diversity index across productive rearrangements. TCRdb obtained this table from immuneACCESS and retained in-frame rearrangements with V and J assigned. These tables miss some clones; where compared with another copy, unresolved V genes account for less than half of the shortfall, and the remainder is unexplained. V and J calls plus clone size are reproduced from that table; the DNA served to infer D and trimming. Here the sample has hundreds of thousands of clones; around 90% occur a single time. Approximately 1% of the sample rests with the top ten.

A note on this clone: This clone's antigen is unknown. No much larger clone is present one base from it, and per-base qualities are unavailable.

In the prospective study, participants were about 18 to 95 years old, resided in 25 or so geographic areas of the United States, and were enrolled through a virtual design. In the prospective study, cohorts were assigned on the basis of participant-reported clinical history obtained from a screening survey and a study questionnaire. For ImmuneRACE Cohort 3, a participant was defined as recovered based on two consecutive negative NP/OP PCR tests, clearance by a healthcare professional, or resolution of symptoms. Each participant in the prospective study had whole blood, serum and a nasopharyngeal or oropharyngeal swab collected by mobile phlebotomists. Participants in the prospective study had the option to provide additional blood draws and questionnaires over a roughly 2-month period. Blood samples from the prospective study were shipped frozen or at room temperature prior to DNA extraction.

The sequenced sample consisted of PBMCs or T cells enriched from blood (not recorded which). The chain is encoded by TRBV19 joined to TRBJ2-2; tentative D gene TRBD2, with 6 bases matching. The clonotype originates from a young woman who had recovered from COVID-19. The base sequence is TGTGCCAGTAGTCTCGTTGCCGGGGGCGGGGAGCTGTTTTTT. Translated, it gives CASSLVAGGGELFF.